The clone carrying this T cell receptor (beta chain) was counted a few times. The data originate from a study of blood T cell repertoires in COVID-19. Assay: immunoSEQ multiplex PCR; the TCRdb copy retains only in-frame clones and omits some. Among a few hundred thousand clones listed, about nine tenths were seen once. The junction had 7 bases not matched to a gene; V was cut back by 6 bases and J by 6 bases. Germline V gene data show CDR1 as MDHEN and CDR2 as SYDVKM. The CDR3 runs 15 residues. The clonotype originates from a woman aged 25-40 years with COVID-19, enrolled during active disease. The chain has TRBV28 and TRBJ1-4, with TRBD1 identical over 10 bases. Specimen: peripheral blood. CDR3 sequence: CASRSMGQGHEKLFF. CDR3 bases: TGTGCCAGCAGATCAATGGGACAGGGGCATGAAAAACTGTTTTTT.